A selection of T cell receptor beta chains follows, all from one sample in a study of shared clonotypes between healthy human individuals. Sequencing used immunoSEQ multiplex PCR; TCRdb keeps in-frame clones, though not all of them. This table holds some 2.1 million clones, roughly 94% found once. Sequencing was carried out using naive CD4+ T cells sorted from blood. The receptors derive from a man between 18 and 35 years old in good health. CDR3s include the opening cysteine and the closing phenylalanine or tryptophan. The order of the fields is clone size, J gene, V gene, D gene, CDR3 protein, CDR3 DNA. D genes are given only for firm matches. Expanded clones get a size class; other rows say once, few or many, or leave the size out.

clone size: NA; J gene: TRBJ2-4; V gene: TRBV5-4; D gene: NA; CDR3 protein: CASSLGGSKNIQYF; CDR3 DNA: TGTGCCAGCAGCTTGGGGGGTTCCAAAAACATTCAGTACTTC
clone size: NA; J gene: TRBJ2-7; V gene: TRBV5-1; D gene: TRBD1; CDR3 protein: CASSKRTGENEQYF; CDR3 DNA: TGCGCCAGCAGCAAAAGGACAGGGGAGAACGAGCAGTACTTC
clone size: NA; J gene: TRBJ2-3; V gene: TRBV4-2; D gene: NA; CDR3 protein: CASQTTGGTDTQYF; CDR3 DNA: TGTGCCAGCCAAACAACAGGCGGCACAGATACGCAGTATTTT
clone size: NA; J gene: TRBJ2-3; V gene: TRBV27; D gene: NA; CDR3 protein: CASRPGISFPVGDTQYF; CDR3 DNA: TGTGCCAGCAGGCCTGGTATTAGCTTCCCAGTAGGAGATACGCAGTATTTT
clone size: NA; J gene: TRBJ2-3; V gene: TRBV18; D gene: NA; CDR3 protein: CASSRQATDTQYF; CDR3 DNA: TGTGCCAGCTCACGCCAGGCCACAGATACGCAGTATTTT
clone size: NA; J gene: TRBJ2-3; V gene: TRBV5-1; D gene: TRBD2; CDR3 protein: CASSLPSGTSTDTQYF; CDR3 DNA: TGCGCCAGCAGCCTTCCTAGCGGTACTAGCACAGATACGCAGTATTTT
clone size: few; J gene: TRBJ1-6; V gene: TRBV10-1; D gene: NA; CDR3 protein: CASSVAAFNSPLHF; CDR3 DNA: TGCGCCAGCAGTGTGGCAGCCTTCAATTCACCCCTCCACTTT
clone size: once; J gene: TRBJ2-3; V gene: TRBV4-1; D gene: TRBD2; CDR3 protein: CASSRLPGLASRTDTQYF; CDR3 DNA: TGCGCCAGCAGCCGCCTACCGGGACTAGCGAGCCGCACAGATACGCAGTATTTT
clone size: NA; J gene: TRBJ2-7; V gene: TRBV5-6; D gene: TRBD2; CDR3 protein: CASSVRTSGGTYEQYF; CDR3 DNA: TGTGCCAGCAGCGTACGGACTAGCGGGGGTACCTACGAGCAGTACTTC
clone size: NA; J gene: TRBJ1-1; V gene: TRBV18; D gene: NA; CDR3 protein: CASSPITGYNTEAFF; CDR3 DNA: TGTGCCAGCTCACCCATTACAGGATATAACACTGAAGCTTTCTTT
clone size: NA; J gene: TRBJ2-5; V gene: TRBV5-4; D gene: NA; CDR3 protein: CASSPQMPGIQETQYF; CDR3 DNA: TGTGCCAGCAGCCCCCAAATGCCCGGGATCCAAGAGACCCAGTACTTC
clone size: NA; J gene: TRBJ1-2; V gene: TRBV9; D gene: NA; CDR3 protein: CASSQSKEDYGYTF; CDR3 DNA: TGTGCCAGCAGCCAATCCAAGGAGGACTATGGCTACACCTTC
clone size: once; J gene: TRBJ2-1; V gene: TRBV11-2; D gene: TRBD2; CDR3 protein: CASSLDRGGSYNEQFF; CDR3 DNA: TGTGCCAGCAGCTTAGATCGCGGGGGGAGTTACAATGAGCAGTTCTTC
clone size: NA; J gene: TRBJ1-5; V gene: TRBV2; D gene: NA; CDR3 protein: CASSGNSLNQPQHF; CDR3 DNA: TGTGCCAGCAGCGGCAACAGTCTCAATCAGCCCCAGCATTTT
clone size: NA; J gene: TRBJ2-7; V gene: TRBV28; D gene: NA; CDR3 protein: CASSFFGQGAAYEQYF; CDR3 DNA: NA
clone size: NA; J gene: TRBJ1-5; V gene: TRBV4-2; D gene: NA; CDR3 protein: CASSQSWGAKPQHF; CDR3 DNA: TGTGCCAGCAGCCAGTCCTGGGGGGCTAAACCCCAGCATTTT
clone size: NA; J gene: TRBJ1-6; V gene: TRBV6-5; D gene: NA; CDR3 protein: CASSQRGSYNSPLHF; CDR3 DNA: TGTGCCAGCAGTCAAAGGGGGTCCTATAATTCACCCCTCCACTTT
clone size: once; J gene: TRBJ1-1; V gene: TRBV10-3; D gene: NA; CDR3 protein: CAIKGSILEGTEAFF; CDR3 DNA: TGTGCCATCAAGGGCAGCATTCTCGAAGGGACTGAAGCTTTCTTT
clone size: NA; J gene: TRBJ1-2; V gene: TRBV19; D gene: NA; CDR3 protein: CASTPQGNYGYTF; CDR3 DNA: TGTGCCAGTACCCCCCAGGGGAACTATGGCTACACCTTC
clone size: NA; J gene: TRBJ1-3; V gene: TRBV29-1; D gene: NA; CDR3 protein: CSVLRDRSGNTIYF; CDR3 DNA: TGCAGCGTTTTGAGGGACCGCTCTGGAAACACCATATATTTT
clone size: NA; J gene: TRBJ1-2; V gene: TRBV5-1; D gene: NA; CDR3 protein: CASSPPGLYGYTF; CDR3 DNA: TGCGCCAGCAGCCCCCCAGGGTTATATGGCTACACCTTC
clone size: NA; J gene: TRBJ2-7; V gene: TRBV5-7; D gene: NA; CDR3 protein: CASSFPIQGDEQYF; CDR3 DNA: TGTGCCAGCAGCTTCCCTATACAGGGCGACGAGCAGTACTTC
clone size: NA; J gene: TRBJ2-5; V gene: TRBV19; D gene: NA; CDR3 protein: CASTDSGRGFKETQYF; CDR3 DNA: TGTGCCAGTACTGACTCCGGACGGGGGTTTAAGGAGACCCAGTACTTC
clone size: NA; J gene: TRBJ2-7; V gene: TRBV5-6; D gene: NA; CDR3 protein: CASTRLGDSYEQYF; CDR3 DNA: TGTGCCAGCACCAGACTAGGGGACTCCTACGAGCAGTACTTC
clone size: NA; J gene: TRBJ2-5; V gene: TRBV28; D gene: NA; CDR3 protein: CASSSRQQETQYF; CDR3 DNA: TGTGCCAGCAGTTCCCGACAGCAAGAGACCCAGTACTTC
clone size: NA; J gene: TRBJ2-2; V gene: TRBV10-3; D gene: TRBD2; CDR3 protein: CAISEKLAGGNTGELFF; CDR3 DNA: TGTGCCATCAGTGAGAAACTAGCGGGAGGGAACACCGGGGAGCTGTTTTTT
clone size: NA; J gene: TRBJ2-2; V gene: TRBV19; D gene: TRBD2; CDR3 protein: CASSISGRRTGELFF; CDR3 DNA: TGTGCCAGTAGTATCAGCGGGAGAAGAACCGGGGAGCTGTTTTTT
clone size: NA; J gene: TRBJ2-5; V gene: TRBV30; D gene: NA; CDR3 protein: CAWSPRWGETQYF; CDR3 DNA: TGTGCCTGGAGTCCTAGGTGGGGAGAGACCCAGTACTTC
clone size: NA; J gene: TRBJ2-2; V gene: TRBV5-4; D gene: NA; CDR3 protein: CASSLVSSDTGELFF; CDR3 DNA: TGTGCCAGCAGCTTGGTTTCTAGCGACACCGGGGAGCTGTTTTTT
clone size: NA; J gene: TRBJ2-1; V gene: TRBV7-9; D gene: NA; CDR3 protein: CASRPDSYNEQFF; CDR3 DNA: TGTGCCAGCAGACCTGACTCCTACAATGAGCAGTTCTTC
clone size: NA; J gene: TRBJ2-3; V gene: TRBV18; D gene: NA; CDR3 protein: CASSPPGVPDTQYF; CDR3 DNA: TGTGCCAGCTCACCACCGGGGGTCCCAGATACGCAGTATTTT
clone size: NA; J gene: TRBJ2-7; V gene: TRBV30; D gene: NA; CDR3 protein: CAWSVEWEQYF; CDR3 DNA: TGTGCCTGGAGTGTAGAATGGGAGCAGTACTTC
clone size: NA; J gene: TRBJ2-7; V gene: TRBV18; D gene: NA; CDR3 protein: CASSPEYAGAPKSYEQYF; CDR3 DNA: TGTGCCAGCTCACCAGAGTACGCAGGAGCCCCGAAGTCCTACGAGCAGTACTTC
clone size: once; J gene: TRBJ1-2; V gene: TRBV5-8; D gene: NA; CDR3 protein: CASSLLKTGYGHTF; CDR3 DNA: TGTGCCAGCAGCTTGTTAAAGACAGGATATGGCCACACCTTC
clone size: NA; J gene: TRBJ2-7; V gene: TRBV28; D gene: NA; CDR3 protein: CASSLLYGSSYEQYF; CDR3 DNA: TGTGCCAGCAGTTTATTATATGGGAGCTCCTACGAGCAGTACTTC
clone size: few; J gene: TRBJ2-6; V gene: TRBV19; D gene: NA; CDR3 protein: CASSHGTASGANVLTF; CDR3 DNA: TGTGCCAGTAGTCACGGGACTGCCTCTGGGGCCAACGTCCTGACTTTC
clone size: NA; J gene: TRBJ2-7; V gene: TRBV7-9; D gene: NA; CDR3 protein: CASSLVERVTYEQYF; CDR3 DNA: TGTGCCAGCAGCTTAGTGGAACGGGTGACCTACGAGCAGTACTTC
clone size: NA; J gene: TRBJ2-7; V gene: TRBV6-5; D gene: NA; CDR3 protein: CASSYSLAWGEQYF; CDR3 DNA: TGTGCCAGCAGTTACTCTCTAGCGTGGGGCGAGCAGTACTTC
clone size: once; J gene: TRBJ1-1; V gene: TRBV11-2; D gene: NA; CDR3 protein: CASSFRGENTEAFF; CDR3 DNA: TGTGCCAGCAGCTTTCGAGGTGAGAACACTGAAGCTTTCTTT
clone size: NA; J gene: TRBJ2-7; V gene: TRBV30; D gene: TRBD2; CDR3 protein: CAWTRLAGGTYEQYF; CDR3 DNA: TGTGCCTGGACTCGACTAGCGGGGGGGACCTACGAGCAGTACTTC
clone size: NA; J gene: TRBJ1-6; V gene: TRBV6-1; D gene: NA; CDR3 protein: CASGAMAAEDSPLHF; CDR3 DNA: TGTGCCAGCGGGGCGATGGCGGCGGAGGATTCACCCCTCCACTTT
clone size: NA; J gene: TRBJ2-7; V gene: TRBV11-2; D gene: TRBD2; CDR3 protein: CASSLTAGGVYEQYF; CDR3 DNA: TGTGCCAGCAGCTTAACAGCGGGAGGTGTATACGAGCAGTACTTC